This T cell receptor (beta chain) comes out of a study of T cells in Graves' hyperthyroidism and ophthalmopathy. RNA transcripts yielded amplified TCR beta CDR3 regions. First-round RT-PCR of the TCR CDR3 relied on the HTBI primer set. MiXCR was run by TCRdb on the multiplex PCR reads, yielding one entry per CDR3 protein. The table has 500,000 to 800,000 distinct CDR3 sequences, about 15% seen once. Trimming cost V 4 bases and J 7 bases, with 11 bases left between them. Looked up from germline, CDR1 is SGHRS and CDR2 is YFSETQ. This CDR3 is 12 amino acids long. This clonotype was counted only a few times.

J is TRBJ1-2 and V is TRBV5-1, with no clear D. This TCR derives from a woman in her fifties or sixties with Graves' ophthalmopathy. The sample comprised blood. CDR3 residues: CASSPNSLGYTF. The CDR3 DNA is TGCGCCAGCAGCCCGAACAGCCTTGGCTACACCTTC. The full variable domain, completed using reference TRBV5-1 and TRBJ1-2, is KAGVTQTPRYLIKTRGQQVTLSCSPISGHRSVSWYQQTPGQGLQFLFEYFSETQRNKGNFPGRFSGRQFSNSRSEMNVSTLELGDSALYLCASSPNSLGYTFGSGTRLTVV.